A single sample gave rise to the 14 T cell receptor beta chains below, sequenced in a study of blood T cell repertoires in COVID-19. The protocol was immunoSEQ multiplex PCR, while the TCRdb copy is restricted to in-frame clones and leaves out a portion. The table records about 180,000 clones, over 75% of them present only once. The material sequenced was peripheral blood. These receptors all stem from a man aged 35-49 years with active or convalescent COVID-19.

The chain has TRBV14 and TRBJ1-6; D ambiguous. Trimming took off 3 bases at V and 9 bases at J, with 15 bases between the two ends. Germline V gene sequence: CDR1 SGHDN, CDR2 FVKESK. The CDR3 consists of 15 residues. This CDR3 is CASSQALAQVSPLHF. The CDR3 DNA sequence: TGTGCCAGCAGCCAGGCCCTGGCCCAGGTTTCACCCCTCCACTTT.

The rearrangement joins TRBV5-1 to TRBJ2-7; 9 nucleotides align to TRBD1. The V segment lost 4 bases and the J segment 1 base; nucleotides outside the gene matches: 9. CDR1 and CDR2 (germline): SGHRS, YFSETQ. CDR3 length: 16 amino acids. CDR3 bases: TGCGCCAGCAGCACGGGACAGGGTATTGTTTCCTACGAGCAGTACTTC. Encoded protein: CASSTGQGIVSYEQYF. The full variable domain, rest sourced from reference TRBV5-1 and TRBJ2-7, is KAGVTQTPRYLIKTRGQQVTLSCSPISGHRSVSWYQQTPGQGLQFLFEYFSETQRNKGNFPGRFSGRQFSNSRSEMNVSTLELGDSALYLCASSTGQGIVSYEQYFGPGTRLTVT.

The V call is TRBV7-9, the J call TRBJ1-2; TRBD1 aligns across 8 bases. CDR1 SEHNR and CDR2 FQNEAQ come from the germline V gene (reference sequence). The CDR3 runs 14 residues. The trim removed 3 bases at V and 0 bases at J, leaving 0 bases unmatched. In DNA form, the CDR3 reads TGTGCCAGCAGCTTGGGACAGGCTAACTATGGCTACACCTTC. Translating gives CASSLGQANYGYTF.

Remarks on this clone: Different DNA sequences within this sample yield the same CDR3. This chain uses TRBV2 with TRBJ1-1; D is perhaps TRBD1 (5 bases). The CDR3 has 13 residues. The V gene lost 1 base and the J gene lost 5 bases, with 8 bases spanning the gap. The germline V gene has CDR1 SNHLY and CDR2 FYNNEI. CDR3 DNA: TGTGCCAGCAGTGAAGTGGAGGGGACTGAAGCTTTCTTT. This sequence encodes CASSEVEGTEAFF.

The chain carries TRBV4-3 and TRBJ1-1; D ambiguous. Trimming removed 0 bases from V and 4 bases from J, with 6 bases in between. The length of the CDR3 is 13 residues. Germline assignment: CDR1 LGHNA and CDR2 YSLEER. Written as DNA, the CDR3 is TGCGCCAGCAGCCAAGAGCGGGCCACTGAAGCTTTCTTT. As protein: CASSQERATEAFF.

The chain is built from TRBV9 and TRBJ1-2; D perhaps matches TRBD1 (5 bases). The CDR3 consists of 13 residues. The V end lost 0 bases, the J end lost 8 bases, and 11 bases lay between the germline ends. The germline gives CDR1 SGDLS, CDR2 YYNGEE. In DNA form, the CDR3 reads TGTGCCAGCAGCGTAGAATGGGGGGGAGGCTACACCTTC. Protein: CASSVEWGGGYTF.

This clone was detected only a few times. The chain is built from TRBV21-1 and TRBJ2-1; the D segment call TRBD2 is taken from the table without a DNA check. TRBV21-1 is a pseudogene segment. The CDR3 is made up of 12 amino acids. The chain's CDR3 is CAMRGGTAEQFF. The CDR3 DNA follows: TGTGCCATGAGGGGGGGGACTGCAGAGCAGTTCTTC.

The V gene is TRBV27, the J gene TRBJ1-2; D possibly corresponds to TRBD1 (5 bases). Trimming cost V 3 bases and J 8 bases, with 16 bases left between them. CDR3 length: 14 residues. Per the germline V gene, CDR1 is MNHEY and CDR2 is SMNVEV (reference sequence). This chain's CDR3 is CASSLRQGGGGYTF. The CDR3 DNA follows: TGTGCCAGCAGTTTGAGGCAGGGAGGTGGGGGCTACACCTTC.

V usage is TRBV30 and J usage is TRBJ1-3, with 7 nucleotides matching TRBD1. Unmatched junction bases numbered 7, after V lost 5 bases and J lost 0 bases. The germline gives CDR1 GTSNPN, CDR2 SVGIG (reference sequence). The length of the CDR3 is 15 residues. The CDR3: CAWEDRFYSGNTIYF. The CDR3 DNA reads as TGTGCCTGGGAGGACAGGTTTTACTCTGGAAACACCATATATTTT.

The chain is built from TRBV4-3 and TRBJ1-2; the match to TRBD1 covers 7 bases. Germline lookup yields CDR1 LGHNA and CDR2 YSLEER. The trim removed 0 bases at V and 4 bases at J, leaving 5 bases unmatched. This CDR3 contains 15 residues. CDR3 coding DNA: TGCGCCAGCAGCCAAGATCGTGGGACAGCCTATGGCTACACCTTC. Its translation: CASSQDRGTAYGYTF.

The V call is TRBV11-2, the J call TRBJ1-2, with D uncertain. Germline CDR1 and CDR2: SGHAT and FQNNGV. The CDR3 consists of 13 residues. V lost 2 bases and J lost 4, with 8 bases in between. CDR3 region: CASSLSAGYGYTF. The CDR3 DNA sequence: TGTGCCAGCAGCTTATCCGCCGGCTATGGCTACACCTTC.

The J gene is TRBJ1-2, the V gene TRBV6-5; 9 bases line up with TRBD1. The V and J ends lost 2 bases and 7 bases, in that order; junction bases with no gene match: 2. Germline-derived CDR1 and CDR2 are MNHEY and SVGAGI. The length of the CDR3 is 13 residues. CDR3 sequence (DNA): TGTGCCAGCAGTTACCTGACAGGGGGTGGCTACACCTTC. Its translation: CASSYLTGGGYTF.

This chain joins TRBV7-2 and TRBJ2-1; 7 nucleotides align to TRBD2. The V segment lost 5 bases and the J segment 9 bases; nucleotides outside the gene matches: 13. CDR1 and CDR2 from the germline V gene are SGHTA and FQGNSA. CDR3 length equals 15 residues. For the CDR3, the DNA is TGTGCCAGCAGCCTGACGGGGGGAGGTGAAGGTGAGCAGTTCTTC. Protein sequence: CASSLTGGGEGEQFF.

The chain is built from TRBV30 and TRBJ1-5; 9 bases align to TRBD1. V lost 2 bases to trimming and J lost 6 bases; unmatched junction nucleotides: 2. CDR1 GTSNPN and CDR2 SVGIG come from the germline V gene (reference sequence). The CDR3 has 13 amino acids. The CDR3 DNA follows: TGTGCCTGGAGTATACAGGGGGCTCAGCCCCAGCATTTT. It is translated as CAWSIQGAQPQHF.